The 19 T cell receptor beta chains below were found in one sample sequenced in a study of shared clonotypes between healthy human individuals. Only in-frame clones appear in the TCRdb table, and some are missing; sequencing was by immunoSEQ multiplex PCR. Of roughly 2.2 million clones in the sample, around 90% are singletons; the top ten hold 0.3% to 0.45%. Sequencing was performed on naive CD4+ T cells from PBMCs. Subset denoted: CD45RA+ positively selected. These receptors were collected from a man between 18 and 29 years old in good health. Some clones in this sample may be carry-over from other donors' samples.

The rearrangement joins TRBV27 to TRBJ1-4, with TRBD1 as a possible D gene (5 bases). Germline V lookup: CDR1 MNHEY, CDR2 SMNVEV (reference sequence). The CDR3 is made up of 15 amino acids. V was trimmed by 0 bases and J by 4 bases, leaving 9 bases between them. The CDR3 here is CASSLSGAGNEKLFF. In nucleotides, the CDR3 is TGTGCCAGCAGTTTATCTGGGGCGGGTAATGAAAAACTGTTTTTT.

This chain connects TRBV11-1 to TRBJ2-5; 7 nucleotides agree with TRBD2. Germline V gene sequence: CDR1 SGHAT, CDR2 FQDESV (reference sequence). V lost 2 bases to trimming and J lost 7 bases; unmatched junction nucleotides: 4. The CDR3 has 13 residues. CDR3 coding DNA: TGTGCCAGCAGCTTAAGCGGGGCGGGGACCCAGTACTTC. Translated, it gives CASSLSGAGTQYF.

The chain has TRBV10-3 and TRBJ1-4; possibly TRBD1 for D (5 bases). V lost 8 bases and J lost 6, with 16 bases in between. Germline V lookup: CDR1 ENHRY, CDR2 SYGVKD. CDR3 size: 14 residues. CDR3 coding DNA: TGTGCCATCTCCGTCGGGGGGGAAGATGAAAAACTGTTTTTT. It translates to CAISVGGEDEKLFF.

Here the CDR3 reads CASSLRSSGLTPYEQYF. The CDR3 bases are TGTGCCAGCAGCTTACGCAGCTCGGGACTAACACCCTACGAGCAGTACTTC. This chain joins TRBV7-9 and TRBJ2-7, with TRBD2 matching 7 bases. Germline values: CDR1 SEHNR, CDR2 FQNEAQ (reference sequence). This CDR3 region has 17 residues. V lost 2 bases, J lost 2 bases, and 12 bases stayed unmatched.

The chain combines TRBV7-3 with TRBJ1-2, with 7 bases lining up with TRBD1. This CDR3 comprises 15 residues. V gave up 1 base and J gave up 4 bases; unmatched junction bases: 6. Per the germline V gene, CDR1 is SGHTA and CDR2 is FQGTGA. In DNA, the CDR3 is TGTGCCAGCAGCTTAAGAGCAGGGGGTCCCTATGGCTACACCTTC. Translated, it gives CASSLRAGGPYGYTF.

This chain uses TRBV28 with TRBJ1-2, with D possibly matching TRBD1 (6 bases). Trimming took 5 bases from V and 8 from J, leaving 15 bases between them. CDR1 and CDR2 from the germline V gene are MDHEN and SYDVKM. This CDR3 contains 13 residues. In DNA, the CDR3 is TGTGCCAGCAGTCCGACCACAGGGTACGGCTACACCTTC. As protein: CASSPTTGYGYTF.

V is TRBV5-1 and J is TRBJ2-3; 7 nucleotides align to TRBD2. CDR3 length: 18 amino acids. Germline lookup yields CDR1 SGHRS and CDR2 YFSETQ. V lost 0 bases and J lost 3; bases outside the gene matches: 13. CDR3 residues: CASSLGDRPGGRTDTQYF. Written as DNA, the CDR3 is TGCGCCAGCAGCTTGGGGGACCGTCCGGGAGGTCGGACAGATACGCAGTATTTT. The whole variable domain, filled in from reference TRBV5-1 and TRBJ2-3, reads KAGVTQTPRYLIKTRGQQVTLSCSPISGHRSVSWYQQTPGQGLQFLFEYFSETQRNKGNFPGRFSGRQFSNSRSEMNVSTLELGDSALYLCASSLGDRPGGRTDTQYFGPGTRLTVL.

V gene TRBV7-2 combines with J gene TRBJ2-7, with a possible D match to TRBD1 (5 bases). Deletions cut 5 bases from V and 1 base from J, with 15 bases between. The CDR3 is 15 amino acids. Germline V gene sequence: CDR1 SGHTA, CDR2 FQGNSA. CDR3 coding DNA: TGTGCCAGCAGCACCAGGGTTTCTGGGTCCTACGAGCAGTACTTC. This translates into CASSTRVSGSYEQYF. The variable domain in full, completed from reference TRBV7-2 and TRBJ2-7, reads GAGVSQSPSNKVTEKGKDVELRCDPISGHTALYWYRQSLGQGLEFLIYFQGNSAPDKSGLPSDRFSAERTGGSVSTLTIQRTQQEDSAVYLCASSTRVSGSYEQYFGPGTRLTVT.

CDR3 protein: CASRRDSISGETQYF. CDR3 DNA sequence: TGTGCCAGTCGCCGGGACAGTATTAGTGGAGAGACCCAGTACTTC. This chain links TRBV19 with TRBJ2-5, with TRBD1 identical over 7 bases. This CDR3 has 15 residues. Trimming at V came to 8 bases and at J to 4 bases, leaving 13 bases not matched to a gene. Germline V gene sequence: CDR1 LNHDA, CDR2 SQIVND (reference sequence). Based on the CDR3 plus reference TRBV19 and TRBJ2-5, the full variable domain is DGGITQSPKYLFRKEGQNVTLSCEQNLNHDAMYWYRQDPGQGLRLIYYSQIVNDFQKGDIAEGYSVSREKKESFPLTVTSAQKNPTAFYLCASRRDSISGETQYFGPGTRLLVL.

The chain recombines TRBV11-1 with TRBJ1-1; possible D gene TRBD1, 5 bases. The CDR3 is 14 amino acids. The V and J ends lost 0 bases and 7 bases respectively, with 12 bases between them. Germline values: CDR1 SGHAT, CDR2 FQDESV (reference sequence). Here the CDR3 DNA reads TGTGCCAGCAGCTTAGCCCCGGGGCAGCTTGAAGCTTTCTTT. It is translated as CASSLAPGQLEAFF.

The V gene is TRBV5-4, the J gene TRBJ2-2; possibly TRBD2 for D (5 bases). V dropped 4 bases and J dropped 6 bases, with 13 bases sitting between them. The CDR3 is 14 amino acids. Per germline, CDR1 SGHNT and CDR2 YYREEE (reference sequence). The CDR3 loop reads CASSLANGAGELFF. The CDR3 region has the DNA TGTGCCAGCAGCCTAGCTAATGGGGCCGGGGAGCTGTTTTTT.

This clone showed up just once. The J gene is TRBJ2-2, the V gene TRBV14, with D perhaps TRBD1 or TRBD2 (5 bases each). CDR1 is SGHDN, CDR2 FVKESK, per germline. V shed 4 bases and J shed 6 bases, with 24 bases lying between them. The CDR3 extends over 18 amino acids. CDR3 nucleotides: TGTGCCAGCAGCCCTCAAGTCGGGACGTCGGCGAGCTCCGGGGAGCTGTTTTTT. This sequence encodes CASSPQVGTSASSGELFF.

This clone was detected only a few times. The chain uses TRBV14 and TRBJ2-1, with D uncertain. The CDR3 spans 18 residues. CDR1 SGHDN and CDR2 FVKESK come from the germline V gene. With 1 base removed from V and 4 bases from J, the gap between germline ends came to 20 bases. CDR3 residues: CASSQGISFAPLYNEQFF. The DNA of the CDR3 is TGTGCCAGCAGCCAAGGGATTAGCTTCGCCCCACTTTACAATGAGCAGTTCTTC. Using reference TRBV14 and TRBJ2-1 for the parts outside the CDR3, the full variable domain is EAGVTQFPSHSVIEKGQTVTLRCDPISGHDNLYWYRRVMGKEIKFLLHFVKESKQDESGMPNNRFLAERTGGTYSTLKVQPAELEDSGVYFCASSQGISFAPLYNEQFFGPGTRLTVL.

The V and J genes are TRBV19 and TRBJ2-2, with a weak D call TRBD2 (6 bases). Germline V gene data show CDR1 as LNHDA and CDR2 as SQIVND (reference sequence). This CDR3 region has 15 residues. Trimming took 6 bases from V and 4 from J, leaving 15 bases between them. CDR3 sequence reads: CASSLTSLGTGELFF. CDR3 coding DNA: TGTGCCAGTAGCTTGACTAGTCTCGGCACCGGGGAGCTGTTTTTT.

The chain has TRBV7-9 and TRBJ2-3, with D perhaps matching TRBD2 (7 bases). V lost 10 bases, J lost 6 bases, and 17 bases lay in between. Germline loops: CDR1 SEHNR, CDR2 FQNEAQ (reference sequence). This CDR3 contains 13 residues. Here the CDR3 reads CATGGAPLDTQYF. As DNA, the CDR3 is TGTGCCACTGGGGGGGCCCCTCTGGATACGCAGTATTTT.

The rearrangement uses TRBV5-4 and TRBJ1-1; possibly TRBD1 for D (6 bases). The ends were cut back, 4 bases at V and 11 bases at J, with 27 bases in the middle. Germline V gene data show CDR1 as SGHNT and CDR2 as YYREEE (reference sequence). The CDR3 spans 16 residues. The CDR3 here is CASSPAGGYVYTEAFF. The CDR3 DNA reads as TGTGCCAGCAGCCCGGCGGGGGGCTACGTCTATACAGAGGCTTTCTTT.

The V and J genes are TRBV21-1 and TRBJ2-3; the table names TRBD2, a call not compared with the DNA. TRBV21-1 is a listed pseudogene. CDR3 length equals 16 residues. CDR3 in DNA: TGTGCCAGCAACACCGGACTAGCGGGAGGCACAGATACGCAGTATTTT. This codes for CASNTGLAGGTDTQYF.

V is TRBV11-2 and J is TRBJ2-1; TRBD2 is a possible D gene (7 bases). V shed 5 bases and J shed 7 bases, with 21 bases lying between them. CDR3 length equals 16 residues. Germline CDR1 and CDR2: SGHAT and FQNNGV. The CDR3 DNA reads as TGTGCCAGCAGCCTCCGGGGGCCGGGACTACCAAATGAGCAGTTCTTC. Translation: CASSLRGPGLPNEQFF.

Notes on this clone: The junction departs from the called germline gene at one end, perhaps through a read error. Written as DNA, the CDR3 is TGCGCCGGCAGCCTCTTTGGGGGGTTTGCAGATACGCAGTATTTT. Its translation is CAGSLFGGFADTQYF. The chain employs TRBV4-1 and TRBJ2-3; possibly TRBD2 for D (6 bases). CDR1 is MGHRA and CDR2 is YSYEKL in the germline V gene. The CDR3 totals 15 residues.